This T cell receptor (beta chain) was captured in a study of cytomegalovirus exposure and HLA in healthy donors (dated by TCRdb to about 2017). A note on the overall study: According to an earlier analysis of 587 of the donors, about 190 million T cells yielded some 120 million unique TCR beta sequences and approximately 300 Gb of sequence data. The genetic ancestry cluster associated with self-reported Caucasian donors included 81% of the roughly 400 genotyped donors. The number of typed donors differed by locus: about 620-630 for A, B, C, DRB1 and DQB1; 522 for DQA1; over 600 for DPA1; and some 430 for DPB1. Along with the roughly 700-subject first cohort, a separate validation cohort of approximately 110 different subjects was used. A few DR-DQ haplotypes were treated as single units for association and clustering because of strong linkage in the cohort. Rather than drawing on any new phenotypic data, the later analysis identified candidate immune exposures from TCR beta sequences and the way those sequences occurred across donors. To decide whether each TCR beta V gene segment behaved as functional or pseudogenic, an earlier analysis of approximately 620 of the donors relied on high-throughput TCR beta sequencing. Class I and class II HLA loci were covered by the typing at four-digit resolution. The aim of the study was to test whether cataloging public T cell receptors could identify signatures of past pathogen exposure. A later analysis re-analyzed previously published TCR beta repertoires from roughly 690 donors and added high-resolution HLA genotyping to study TCR occurrence patterns. Approximately 300 gigabases of sequencing data and roughly 80 million unique TCR sequences made up an early release that covered under 750 HLA-typed donors. In a later genetic analysis, genome-wide SNP genotypes for 398 of the 666 donors were used, and that subset was treated as a discovery cohort. All discovery cohort repertoires had been generated on a single sequencing platform. Donor age, sex, ethnicity and CMV serostatus were compiled alongside the repertoire data. Across 398 genotyped donors of the cohort, an average of about 250,000 unique TCR beta nucleotide sequences per donor were sequenced, and about a sixth of those sequences were non-productive. To predict cytomegalovirus infection status, the study brought together high-throughput TCR immunosequencing, statistical association of individual TCRs with disease status, and machine learning. The study used immunosequencing to profile the T cell repertoires of approximately 650 subjects and linked those repertoires to cytomegalovirus serostatus.

Comment on this clone: Its antigen remains unidentified. No clone much larger than this one lies a single base away; base qualities are absent.

Based on the germline V gene, the CDR1 and CDR2 sequences are MNHEY and SVGAGI. V drops 2 bases and J drops 5 bases, leaving 9 bases in between. Counted from cysteine to phenylalanine, this CDR3 has 13 amino acids. The only DNA kept is the CDR3, 39 bases in frame from the first base. The cohort comprised approximately 700 healthy bone marrow donors. At the time of sampling, all cohort members were nominally healthy, though unrecorded immune exposures were likely present. The donor tested CMV seronegative, placing the donor among the 350 to 400 seronegative members of the cohort. Every donor gave a peripheral blood sample, and the peripheral blood mononuclear cells from that sample were used for TCR beta sequencing. Genomic DNA extraction from the blood cell samples was performed with the Qiagen DNeasy Blood Extraction Kit. The paper as a whole reports these results and caveats: In the study, roughly 160 TCR beta chains were listed as associated with cytomegalovirus. The earlier analysis of nearly 600 of the donors excluded approximately 15 rarely observed V segments, including chromosome 9 orphons, because counts were too low. An association between a missense DCLRE1C variant and V-gene and J-gene trimming of TCR beta chains was found in a later genetic analysis and replicated in an independent cohort. Specific HLA alleles were associated with roughly 16,000 TCR beta sequences at a false discovery rate of 0.05 in a later analysis. It was suggested by the authors that the approach could potentially be generalized to other disease states and immunological phenotypes. The classifier was reported to diagnose cytomegalovirus status with high specificity and sensitivity in both the original cohort and the validation cohort. In a later analysis, HLA-associated TCR beta chains showed more clonal expansion and lower generation probabilities than non-associated chains that were equally common. HLA typing was unavailable for some donors at each locus, so association tests used only the typed subset. Roughly uniform sequencing depth across donors was assumed in presence/absence analyses, although this assumption may not hold. Most TCR sequences were observed very rarely across donors, whereas some public TCRs were present in many individuals. For the cohort, immune exposure information was limited to CMV serostatus. Some IMGT-functional V segments, including TRBV6-2 and TRBV6-3, could not be distinguished by the 87-base-pair reads and were therefore excluded. Most CMV-associated TCR beta chains appeared to be HLA-restricted in a later analysis, and the HLA associations seemed to be driven largely by CMV exposure. In an earlier analysis of 587 of the donors, most TCR beta V segments were observed in productive rearrangements about 90% or about 30% of the time, broadly matching IMGT annotations. When HLA alleles, especially DR and DQ, strongly co-occurred, attributing TCR associations to individual alleles was difficult. A further reported finding was that TCR beta sequences accurately predicted the HLA-A and HLA-B alleles for most subjects in the first cohort. This cohort had only TCR beta chains sequenced, and the lack of alpha or paired-chain data limited which features could be detected. A later analysis reported that several top co-occurrence clusters appeared linked to parvovirus B19, influenza, CMV and Epstein-Barr virus. In a later analysis, TCR association rates were found to vary across HLA loci, with the most associated TCRs seen for DRB1 alleles and the fewest for HLA-C alleles. A later genetic analysis reported fewer N-insertions in productive TCRs among donors in an Asian-associated ancestry cluster than the roughly 690-donor mean. In vitro tests confirmed that a few of the cytomegalovirus-associated TCR beta chains recognize cytomegalovirus antigens. A group of highly shared sequence variants was considered likely to be a technical artifact of the sequencing pipeline. Correlated functional status among segregating V segments might reflect linkage disequilibrium, but an unknown experimental factor could not be ruled out.

Library creation used the immunoSEQ multiplex PCR assay. The multiplex PCR relied on a mix of 60 forward primers for TCR Vbeta segments and 13 reverse primers for TCR Jbeta segments. The CDR3 region of rearranged TCR beta genes was amplified from genomic DNA with a multiplex PCR assay. The Illumina HiSeq System was used to sequence the amplified TCR beta libraries as 87-base-pair reads. The original pipeline was this. A later analysis tallied 70 million to 100 million unique TCR beta chains across the 610 or so repertoires, and some 10 million of those chains were shared by two or more donors. A nearest-neighbor algorithm error-corrected the raw reads and collapsed the reads into unique sequences, merging closely related sequences to remove PCR and sequencing errors. V, D and J gene segments were assigned by aligning CDR3 sequences to IMGT reference sequences. For a sequence to be retained, a match of at least six nucleotides to both a V gene segment and a J gene segment was required. A rearrangement counted as productive if the CDR3 had no stop codons and remained in frame with V and J, and every other rearrangement counted as non-productive. CDR3 was defined by IMGT convention, running from the second conserved V-encoded cysteine to the conserved J-encoded phenylalanine. The earlier analysis of 450 to 750 of the donors excluded any sequence lacking an unambiguous match to a single V gene segment. An earlier analysis of 550 to 650 of the donors classified V segments as functional when productive rearrangements were above 56.7% and as segregating when the standard deviation between donors was above 5%. A statistical classification framework was built to diagnose cytomegalovirus status from the catalog of TCR beta chain sequences. A later analysis assigned V and J genes by comparing TCR nucleotide sequences with IMGT/GENE-DB human TR gene sequences. The TCRdist pipeline was used in a later analysis to assign CDR3 sequences and most-parsimonious VDJ recombination scenarios. A later analysis defined each TCR beta chain by its CDR3 amino acid sequence plus V-gene family, and excluded reads lacking a unique V-gene family. In a later analysis, around 600 highly shared, low-generation-probability nucleotide sequences were removed to address suspected cross-contamination and a sequencing artifact. For each public chain, a later analysis derived a clonal expansion index from normalized ranks of inferred template counts within each repertoire. Generation probabilities in a later analysis came from a VDJ recombination model fitted to out-of-frame rearrangements, and those results were checked against IGoR. In a later analysis, TCR-TCR, TCR-HLA and TCR-CMV co-occurrence was scored with hypergeometric tests, and a repertoire-size bias correction was applied to TCR pairs. To estimate false discovery rates, a later analysis permuted the HLA or CMV assignments 20 times. In a later analysis, co-occurring TCRs were grouped with DBSCAN, and TCRdist sequence similarity was added when clustering was performed within HLA-allele-positive subsets. For co-occurrence clustering, repertoires with fewer than 30,000 or more than 120,000 public chains were excluded, along with roughly five repertoires with anomalous nucleotide sharing. The table comes from immuneACCESS by way of TCRdb, which keeps in-frame sequences with V and J called. Part of the clones is missing from these tables; in studies checked, under half for an unresolved V gene and the rest for unknown reasons. V, J and clone size reflect that table, while D and trimming were determined from the DNA. For this sample the table gives about 200,000 clones, of which roughly four fifths were detected only once. Approximately 0.098% of the sample is in the top ten clones.

In this chain, TRBV6-5 is recombined with TRBJ1-2; the D gene lacks a confident call. Sequencing was performed on PBMCs. This TCR was sampled from a boy aged 2 to 10 in good health and CMV-seronegative. In nucleotides, the sequence is TGTGCCAGCAGTTACGGCAGAACGTATGGCTACACCTTC. It encodes CASSYGRTYGYTF.